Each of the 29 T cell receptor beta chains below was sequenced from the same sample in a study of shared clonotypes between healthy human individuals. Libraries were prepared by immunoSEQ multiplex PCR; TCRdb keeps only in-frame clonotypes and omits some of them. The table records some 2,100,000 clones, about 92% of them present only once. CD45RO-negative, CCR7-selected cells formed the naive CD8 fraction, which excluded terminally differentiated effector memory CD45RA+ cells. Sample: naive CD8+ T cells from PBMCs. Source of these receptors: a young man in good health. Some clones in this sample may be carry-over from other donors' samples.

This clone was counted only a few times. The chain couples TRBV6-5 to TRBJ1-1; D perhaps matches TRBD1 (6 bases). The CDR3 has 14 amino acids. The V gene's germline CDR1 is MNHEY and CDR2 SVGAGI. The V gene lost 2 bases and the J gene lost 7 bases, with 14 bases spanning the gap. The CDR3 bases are TGTGCCAGCAGTTACCGGACAGAGCGGGGTGAAGCTTTCTTT. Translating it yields CASSYRTERGEAFF.

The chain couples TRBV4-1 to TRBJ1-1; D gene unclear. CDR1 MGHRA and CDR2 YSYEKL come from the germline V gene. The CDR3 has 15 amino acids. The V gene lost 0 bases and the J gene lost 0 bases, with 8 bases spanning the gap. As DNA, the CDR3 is TGCGCCAGCAGCCAAGACGGCCGGTTGAACACTGAAGCTTTCTTT. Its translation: CASSQDGRLNTEAFF.

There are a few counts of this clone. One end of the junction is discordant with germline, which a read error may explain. The CDR3 DNA follows: TGTGCCAGCAGTAAAGCGACAGGGCTCACTGAAGCTTTCTTT. Protein product: CASSKATGLTEAFF. The chain joins TRBV6-1 to TRBJ1-1; 7 nucleotides align to TRBD1. CDR3 length equals 14 residues. Germline CDR1 reads MNHNS; CDR2 reads SASEGT.

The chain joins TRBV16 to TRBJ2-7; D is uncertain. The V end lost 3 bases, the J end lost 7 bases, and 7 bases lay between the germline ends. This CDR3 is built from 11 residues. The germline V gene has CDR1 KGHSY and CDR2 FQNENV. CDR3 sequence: CASSHAYEQYF. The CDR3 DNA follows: TGTGCCAGCAGCCACGCATATGAGCAGTACTTC.

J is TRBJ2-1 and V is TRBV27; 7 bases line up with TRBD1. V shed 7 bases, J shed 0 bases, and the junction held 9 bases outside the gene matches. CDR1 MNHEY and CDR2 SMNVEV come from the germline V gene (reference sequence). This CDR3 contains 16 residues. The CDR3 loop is CASTRQGELSYNEQFF. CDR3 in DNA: TGTGCCAGCACGCGGCAGGGGGAACTCTCCTACAATGAGCAGTTCTTC.

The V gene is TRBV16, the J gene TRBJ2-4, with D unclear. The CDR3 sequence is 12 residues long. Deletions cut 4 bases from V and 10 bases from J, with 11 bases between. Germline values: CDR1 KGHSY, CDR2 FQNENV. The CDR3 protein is CASSPSRRIQYF. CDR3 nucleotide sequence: TGTGCCAGCAGCCCCAGCAGGCGGATTCAGTACTTC. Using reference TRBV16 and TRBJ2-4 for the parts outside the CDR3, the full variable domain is GEEVAQTPKHLVRGEGQKAKLYCAPIKGHSYVFWYQQVLKNEFKFLISFQNENVFDETGMPKERFSAKCLPNSPCSLEIQATKLEDSAVYFCASSPSRRIQYFGAGTRLSVL.

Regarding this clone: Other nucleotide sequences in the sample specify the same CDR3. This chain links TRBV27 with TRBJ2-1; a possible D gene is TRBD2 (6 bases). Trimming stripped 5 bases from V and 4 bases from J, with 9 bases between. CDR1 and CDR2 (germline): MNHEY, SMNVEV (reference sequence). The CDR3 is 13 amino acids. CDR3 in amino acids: CASSPDYYNEQFF. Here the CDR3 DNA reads TGTGCCAGCAGTCCGGACTATTACAATGAGCAGTTCTTC.

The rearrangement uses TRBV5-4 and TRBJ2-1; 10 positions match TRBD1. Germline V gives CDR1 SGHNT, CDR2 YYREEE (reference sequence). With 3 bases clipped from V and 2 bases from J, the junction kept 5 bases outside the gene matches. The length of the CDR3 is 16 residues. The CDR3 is CASSYLGQGAYNEQFF. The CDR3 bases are TGTGCCAGCAGCTACCTAGGACAGGGGGCCTACAATGAGCAGTTCTTC. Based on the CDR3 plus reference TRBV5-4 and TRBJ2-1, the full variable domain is ETGVTQSPTHLIKTRGQQVTLRCSSQSGHNTVSWYQQALGQGPQFIFQYYREEENGRGNFPPRFSGLQFPNYSSELNVNALELDDSALYLCASSYLGQGAYNEQFFGPGTRLTVL.

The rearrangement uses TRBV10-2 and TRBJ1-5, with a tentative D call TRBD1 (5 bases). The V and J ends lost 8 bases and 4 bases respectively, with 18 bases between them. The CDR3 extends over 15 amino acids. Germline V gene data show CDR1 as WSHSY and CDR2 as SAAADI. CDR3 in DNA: TGCGCCAGCCAGCTCGGCCAGGGCGCAAATCAGCCCCAGCATTTT. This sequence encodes CASQLGQGANQPQHF.

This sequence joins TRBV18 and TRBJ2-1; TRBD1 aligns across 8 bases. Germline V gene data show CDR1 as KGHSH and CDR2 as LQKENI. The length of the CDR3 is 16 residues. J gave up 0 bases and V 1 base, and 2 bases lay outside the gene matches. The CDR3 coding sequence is TGTGCCAGCTCACCACTGGACAGGGTCTCCTACAATGAGCAGTTCTTC. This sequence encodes CASSPLDRVSYNEQFF. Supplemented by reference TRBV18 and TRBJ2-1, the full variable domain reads NAGVMQNPRHLVRRRGQEARLRCSPMKGHSHVYWYRQLPEEGLKFMVYLQKENIIDESGMPKERFSAEFPKEGPSILRIQQVVRGDSAAYFCASSPLDRVSYNEQFFGPGTRLTVL.

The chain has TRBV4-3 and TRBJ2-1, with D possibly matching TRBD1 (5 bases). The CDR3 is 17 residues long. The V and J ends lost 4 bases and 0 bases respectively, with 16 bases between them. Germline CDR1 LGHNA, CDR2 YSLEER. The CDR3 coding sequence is TGCGCCAGCAGCCCGACGGACAACCTCTACTCCTACAATGAGCAGTTCTTC. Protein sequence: CASSPTDNLYSYNEQFF.

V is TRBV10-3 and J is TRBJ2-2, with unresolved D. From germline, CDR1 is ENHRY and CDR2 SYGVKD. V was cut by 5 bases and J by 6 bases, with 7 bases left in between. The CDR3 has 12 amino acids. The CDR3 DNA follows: TGTGCCATCAGTTCCCCTCCCGGGGAGCTGTTTTTT. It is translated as CAISSPPGELFF.

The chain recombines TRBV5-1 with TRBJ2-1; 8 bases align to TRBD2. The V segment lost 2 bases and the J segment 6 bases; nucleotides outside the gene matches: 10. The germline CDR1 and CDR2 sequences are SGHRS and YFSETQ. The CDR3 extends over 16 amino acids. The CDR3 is CASSFQLAGNPNEQFF. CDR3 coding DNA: TGCGCCAGCAGCTTCCAGCTAGCGGGTAACCCCAATGAGCAGTTCTTC.

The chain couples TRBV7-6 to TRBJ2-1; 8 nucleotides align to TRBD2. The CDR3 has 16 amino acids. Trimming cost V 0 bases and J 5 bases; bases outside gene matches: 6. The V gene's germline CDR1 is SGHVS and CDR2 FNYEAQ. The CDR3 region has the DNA TGTGCCAGCAGCTTAGCGCCCACTAGCGGTAACAATGAGCAGTTCTTC. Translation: CASSLAPTSGNNEQFF.

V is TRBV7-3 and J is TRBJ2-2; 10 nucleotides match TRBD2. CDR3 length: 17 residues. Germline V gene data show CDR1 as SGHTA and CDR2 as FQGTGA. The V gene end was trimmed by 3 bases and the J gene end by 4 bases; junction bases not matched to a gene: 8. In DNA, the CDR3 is TGTGCCAGCAGCTTTCTCGGACTAGCGGAGGTCACCGGGGAGCTGTTTTTT. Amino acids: CASSFLGLAEVTGELFF.

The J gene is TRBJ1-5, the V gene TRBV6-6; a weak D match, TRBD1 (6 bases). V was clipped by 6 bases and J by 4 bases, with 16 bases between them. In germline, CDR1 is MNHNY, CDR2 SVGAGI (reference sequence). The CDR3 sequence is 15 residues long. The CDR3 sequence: CASSPRTVQNQPQHF. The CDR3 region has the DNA TGTGCCAGCAGCCCGAGGACAGTCCAGAATCAGCCCCAGCATTTT.

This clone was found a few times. CDR3 DNA sequence: TGTGCCAGCAGCTTAGCGTTTGATCCGGGAATGTATGGCTACACCTTC. This encodes CASSLAFDPGMYGYTF. The chain joins TRBV7-9 to TRBJ1-2; no clear D. The germline V gene encodes CDR1 SEHNR and CDR2 FQNEAQ (reference sequence). The ends were cut back, 0 bases at V and 5 bases at J, with 16 bases in the middle. The CDR3 has 16 residues.

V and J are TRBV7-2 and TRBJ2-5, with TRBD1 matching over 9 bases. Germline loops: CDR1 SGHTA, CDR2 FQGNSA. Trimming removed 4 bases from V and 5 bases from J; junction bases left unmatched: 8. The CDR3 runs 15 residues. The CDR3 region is CASSSRTGVGETQYF. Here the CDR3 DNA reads TGTGCCAGCAGCTCAAGGACAGGGGTTGGGGAGACCCAGTACTTC.

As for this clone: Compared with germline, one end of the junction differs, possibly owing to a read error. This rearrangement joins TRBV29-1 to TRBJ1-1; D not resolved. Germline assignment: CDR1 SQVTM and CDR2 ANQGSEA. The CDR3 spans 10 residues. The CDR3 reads CSVEGLPEVF. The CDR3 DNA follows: TGCAGCGTTGAAGGCCTTCCGGAGGTCTTT.

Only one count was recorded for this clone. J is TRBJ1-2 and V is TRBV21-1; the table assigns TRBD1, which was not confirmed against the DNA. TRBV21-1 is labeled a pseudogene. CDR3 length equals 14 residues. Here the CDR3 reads CASSKGGRVHGYTF. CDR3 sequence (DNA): TGTGCCAGCAGCAAAGGGGGCAGGGTGCATGGCTACACCTTC.

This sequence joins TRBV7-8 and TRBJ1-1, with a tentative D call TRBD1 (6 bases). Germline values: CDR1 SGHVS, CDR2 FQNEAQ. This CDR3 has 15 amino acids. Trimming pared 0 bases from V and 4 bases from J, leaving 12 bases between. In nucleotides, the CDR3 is TGTGCCAGCAGCTTAGCAACGGGGGCCGTCACTGAAGCTTTCTTT. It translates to CASSLATGAVTEAFF.

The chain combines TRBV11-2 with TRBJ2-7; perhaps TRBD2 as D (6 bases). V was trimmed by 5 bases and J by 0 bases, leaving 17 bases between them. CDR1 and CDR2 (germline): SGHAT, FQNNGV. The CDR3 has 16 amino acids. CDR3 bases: TGTGCCAGCAGCAAGGCTCGGGCGGGGATCTCCTACGAGCAGTACTTC. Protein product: CASSKARAGISYEQYF.

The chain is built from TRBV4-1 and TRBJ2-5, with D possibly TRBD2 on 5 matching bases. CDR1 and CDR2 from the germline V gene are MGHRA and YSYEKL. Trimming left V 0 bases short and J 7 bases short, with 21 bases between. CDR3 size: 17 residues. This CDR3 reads CASSQDFGVGSPGTQYF. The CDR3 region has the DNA TGCGCCAGCAGCCAAGATTTCGGGGTAGGGTCCCCGGGGACCCAGTACTTC.

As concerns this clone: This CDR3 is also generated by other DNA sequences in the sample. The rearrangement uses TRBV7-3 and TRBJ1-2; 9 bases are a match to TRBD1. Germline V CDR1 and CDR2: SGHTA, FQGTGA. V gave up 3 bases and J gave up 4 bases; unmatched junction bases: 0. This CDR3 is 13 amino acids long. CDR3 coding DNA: TGTGCCAGCAGCTTGGGACAGGGCTATGGCTACACCTTC. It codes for CASSLGQGYGYTF.

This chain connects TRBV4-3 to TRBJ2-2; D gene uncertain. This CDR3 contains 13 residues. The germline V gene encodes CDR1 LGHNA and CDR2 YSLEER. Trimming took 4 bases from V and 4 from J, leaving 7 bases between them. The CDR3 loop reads CASSPSRTGELFF. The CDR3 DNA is TGCGCCAGCAGCCCTAGTCGCACCGGGGAGCTGTTTTTT.

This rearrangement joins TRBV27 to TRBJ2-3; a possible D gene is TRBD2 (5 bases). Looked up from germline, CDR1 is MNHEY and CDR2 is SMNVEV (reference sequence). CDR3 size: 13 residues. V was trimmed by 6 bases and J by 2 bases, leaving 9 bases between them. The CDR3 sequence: CASRLGLTDTQYF. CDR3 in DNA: TGTGCCAGCAGGTTAGGACTCACAGATACGCAGTATTTT.

CDR3 sequence: CASSLQNTEAFF. The CDR3 DNA is TGTGCCAGCAGCTTACAGAACACTGAAGCTTTCTTT. The chain has TRBV7-6 and TRBJ1-1; unclear D gene. V was clipped by 2 bases and J by 1 base, with 2 bases between them. CDR1 SGHVS and CDR2 FNYEAQ come from the germline V gene. The length of the CDR3 is 12 residues.

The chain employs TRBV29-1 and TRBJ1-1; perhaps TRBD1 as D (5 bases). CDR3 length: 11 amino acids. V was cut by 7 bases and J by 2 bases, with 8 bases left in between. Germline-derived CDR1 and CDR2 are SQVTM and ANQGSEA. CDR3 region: CSGGHNTEAFF. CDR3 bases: TGCAGCGGTGGACATAACACTGAAGCTTTCTTT.

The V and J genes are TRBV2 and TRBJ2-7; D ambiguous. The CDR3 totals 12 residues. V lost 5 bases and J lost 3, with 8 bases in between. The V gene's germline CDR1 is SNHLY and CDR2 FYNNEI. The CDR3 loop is CASSFSRYEQYF. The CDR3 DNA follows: TGTGCCAGCAGTTTCAGTCGCTACGAGCAGTACTTC.